This TCR beta chain was found in a study of T-cell reconstitution after alpha-beta-depleted transplantation in children. This clonotype showed up just a few times. A TCRbeta library incorporating unique molecular identifiers was prepared. TCRdb ran MiXCR on the PCR reads and lists one entry per CDR3 protein. The sample includes around 410,000 distinct CDR3 sequences, about a tenth of them seen just once. The source of this sequence is a human donor who donated a stem cell graft to a child with acute myeloid leukemia. The specimen was PBMCs from the stem cell graft donor, collected from the stem cell graft.

CDR3 sequence: CSVEALLAGEQFF. As DNA, the CDR3 is TGCAGCGTTGAAGCCCTCCTCGCGGGGGAGCAGTTCTTC. This chain uses TRBV29-1 with TRBJ2-1; D perhaps matches TRBD2 (6 bases). The V end lost 1 base, the J end lost 10 bases, and 14 bases lay between the germline ends. This CDR3 comprises 13 residues. Looked up from germline, CDR1 is SQVTM and CDR2 is ANQGSEA.